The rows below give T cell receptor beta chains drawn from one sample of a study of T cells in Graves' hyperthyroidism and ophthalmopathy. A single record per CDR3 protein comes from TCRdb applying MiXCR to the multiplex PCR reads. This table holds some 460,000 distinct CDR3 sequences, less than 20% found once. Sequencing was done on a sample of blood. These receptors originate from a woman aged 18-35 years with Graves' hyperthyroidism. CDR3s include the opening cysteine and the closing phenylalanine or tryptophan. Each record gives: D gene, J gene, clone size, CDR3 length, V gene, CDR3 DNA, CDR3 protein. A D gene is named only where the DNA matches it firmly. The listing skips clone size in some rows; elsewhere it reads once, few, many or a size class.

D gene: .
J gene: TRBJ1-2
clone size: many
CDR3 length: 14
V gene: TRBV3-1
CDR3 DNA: TGTGCCAGCACAGGGACATCGACCTTCTATGGCTACACCTTC
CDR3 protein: CASTGTSTFYGYTF

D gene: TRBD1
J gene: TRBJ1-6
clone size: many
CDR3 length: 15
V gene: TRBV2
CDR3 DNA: TGTGCCAGCAGCGGCAGGGGGGGGTTTGGCTCACCCCTCCACTTT
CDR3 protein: CASSGRGGFGSPLHF

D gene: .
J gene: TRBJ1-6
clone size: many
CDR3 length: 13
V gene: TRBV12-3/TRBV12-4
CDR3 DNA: TGTGCCAGCCATAAAGGTGTTGGCTCACCCCTCCACTTT
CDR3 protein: CASHKGVGSPLHF

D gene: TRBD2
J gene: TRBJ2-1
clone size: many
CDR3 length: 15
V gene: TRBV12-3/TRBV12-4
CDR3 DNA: TGTGCCAGCAGTTTATCTAGCGGGGGGGTCGGTGAGCAGTTCTTC
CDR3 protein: CASSLSSGGVGEQFF

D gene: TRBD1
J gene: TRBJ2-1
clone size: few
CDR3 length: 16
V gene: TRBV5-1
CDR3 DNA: TGCGCCAGCAGCTTGGCACCGGGACAGGGGCGTAATGAGCAGTTCTTC
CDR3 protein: CASSLAPGQGRNEQFF

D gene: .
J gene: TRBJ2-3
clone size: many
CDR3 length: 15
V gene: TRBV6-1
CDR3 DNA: TGTGCCAGCAGGACGGACAGCCCAGGCGCAGATACGCAGTATTTT
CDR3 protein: CASRTDSPGADTQYF

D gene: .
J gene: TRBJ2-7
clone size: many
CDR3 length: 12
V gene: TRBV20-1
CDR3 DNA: TGCAGTGCTACTCCCGTTAGGGACGAGCAGTACTTC
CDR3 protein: CSATPVRDEQYF

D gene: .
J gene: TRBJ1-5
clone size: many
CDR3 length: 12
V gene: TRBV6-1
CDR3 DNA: TGTGCCAGCAGCAACGGGGGGAATACCCAGCATTTT
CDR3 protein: CASSNGGNTQHF

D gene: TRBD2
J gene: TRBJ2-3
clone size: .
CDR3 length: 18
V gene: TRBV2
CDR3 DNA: TGTGCCAGCAGGAAACACTTTTTAGCGGGAGAGAGAACAGATACGCAGTATTTT
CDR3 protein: CASRKHFLAGERTDTQYF

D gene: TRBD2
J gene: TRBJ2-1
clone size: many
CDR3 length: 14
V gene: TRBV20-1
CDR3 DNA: TGCAGTGCCATTAGCGGGAGCGATCGGAATGAGCAGTTCTTC
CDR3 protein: CSAISGSDRNEQFF